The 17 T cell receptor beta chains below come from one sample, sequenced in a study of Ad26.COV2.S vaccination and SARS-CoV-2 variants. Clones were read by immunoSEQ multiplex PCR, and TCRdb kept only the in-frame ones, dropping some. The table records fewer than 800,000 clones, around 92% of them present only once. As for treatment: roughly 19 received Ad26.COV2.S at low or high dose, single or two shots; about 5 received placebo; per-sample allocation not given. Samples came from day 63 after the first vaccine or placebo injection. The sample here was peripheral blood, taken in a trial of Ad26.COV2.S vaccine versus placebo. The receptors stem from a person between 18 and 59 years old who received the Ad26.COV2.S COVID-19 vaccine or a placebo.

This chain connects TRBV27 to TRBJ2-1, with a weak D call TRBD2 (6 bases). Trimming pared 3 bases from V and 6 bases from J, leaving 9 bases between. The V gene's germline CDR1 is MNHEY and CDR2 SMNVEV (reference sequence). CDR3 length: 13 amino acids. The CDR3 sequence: CASSFAGRNEQFF. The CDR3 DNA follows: TGTGCCAGCAGTTTTGCGGGGCGCAATGAGCAGTTCTTC.

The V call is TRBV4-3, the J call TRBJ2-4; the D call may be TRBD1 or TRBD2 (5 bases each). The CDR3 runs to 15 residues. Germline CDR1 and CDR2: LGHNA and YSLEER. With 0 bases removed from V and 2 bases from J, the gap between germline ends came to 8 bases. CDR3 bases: TGCGCCAGCAGCCAAGAGAGGGGAACCAAAAACATTCAGTACTTC. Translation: CASSQERGTKNIQYF.

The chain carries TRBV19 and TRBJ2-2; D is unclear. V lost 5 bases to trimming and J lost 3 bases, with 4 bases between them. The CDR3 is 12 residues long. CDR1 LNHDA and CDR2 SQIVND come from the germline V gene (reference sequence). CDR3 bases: TGTGCCAGTAGTTGGGACACCGGGGAGCTGTTTTTT. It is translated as CASSWDTGELFF.

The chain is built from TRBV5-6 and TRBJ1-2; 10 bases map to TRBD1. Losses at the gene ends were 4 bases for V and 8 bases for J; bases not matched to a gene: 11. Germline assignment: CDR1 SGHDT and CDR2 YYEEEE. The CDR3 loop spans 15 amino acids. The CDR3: CASSLTGTGVEGYTF. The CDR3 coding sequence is TGTGCCAGCAGCCTTACCGGGACAGGGGTAGAAGGCTACACCTTC.

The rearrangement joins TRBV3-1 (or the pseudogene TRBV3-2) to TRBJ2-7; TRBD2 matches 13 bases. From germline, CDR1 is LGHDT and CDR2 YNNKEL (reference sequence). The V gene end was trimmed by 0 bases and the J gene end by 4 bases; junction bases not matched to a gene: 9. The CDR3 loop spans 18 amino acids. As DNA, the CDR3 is TGTGCCAGCAGCCAAGAAACCGGGACTAGCGGGAAGGTTTACGAGCAGTACTTC. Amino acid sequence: CASSQETGTSGKVYEQYF.

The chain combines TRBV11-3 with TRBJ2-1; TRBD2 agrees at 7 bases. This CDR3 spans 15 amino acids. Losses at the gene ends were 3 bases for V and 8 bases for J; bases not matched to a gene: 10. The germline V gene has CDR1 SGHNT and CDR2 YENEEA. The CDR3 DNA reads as TGTGCCAGCAGCTTGCGCAGCGGGGATGTTTATGAGCAGTTCTTC. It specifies CASSLRSGDVYEQFF. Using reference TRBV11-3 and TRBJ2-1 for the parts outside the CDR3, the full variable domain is EAGVVQSPRYKIIEKKQPVAFWCNPISGHNTLYWYLQNLGQGPELLIRYENEEAVDDSQLPKDRFSAERLKGVDSTLKIQPAELGDSAVYLCASSLRSGDVYEQFFGPGTRLTVL.

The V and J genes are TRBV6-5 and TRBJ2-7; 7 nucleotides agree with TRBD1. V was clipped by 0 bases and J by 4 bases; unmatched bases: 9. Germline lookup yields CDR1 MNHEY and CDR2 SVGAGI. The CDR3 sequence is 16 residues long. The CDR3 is CASSYSRPKQGYEQYF. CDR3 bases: TGTGCCAGCAGTTACTCGAGACCTAAACAGGGGTACGAGCAGTACTTC.

Written as DNA, the CDR3 is TGCGCCAGCAGCTTGGGACAGCTCGCCTCTGGGGCCAACGTCCTGACTTTC. This sequence encodes CASSLGQLASGANVLTF. The chain combines TRBV5-1 with TRBJ2-6; TRBD1 might be the D (5 bases). V lost 0 bases and J lost 0, with 10 bases in between. The germline V gene encodes CDR1 SGHRS and CDR2 YFSETQ. This CDR3 region has 17 residues.

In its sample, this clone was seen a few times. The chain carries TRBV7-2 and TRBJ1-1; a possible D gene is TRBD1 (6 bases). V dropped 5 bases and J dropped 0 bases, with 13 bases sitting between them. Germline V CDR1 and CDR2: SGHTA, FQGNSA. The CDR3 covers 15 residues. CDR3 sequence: CASSEQGVMNTEAFF. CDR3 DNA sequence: TGTGCCAGCAGCGAACAGGGTGTTATGAACACTGAAGCTTTCTTT.

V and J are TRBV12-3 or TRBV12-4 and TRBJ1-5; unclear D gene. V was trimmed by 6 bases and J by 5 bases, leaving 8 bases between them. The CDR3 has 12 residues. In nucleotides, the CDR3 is TGTGCCAGCAGGGGCCCGCATCAGCCCCAGCATTTT. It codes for CASRGPHQPQHF.

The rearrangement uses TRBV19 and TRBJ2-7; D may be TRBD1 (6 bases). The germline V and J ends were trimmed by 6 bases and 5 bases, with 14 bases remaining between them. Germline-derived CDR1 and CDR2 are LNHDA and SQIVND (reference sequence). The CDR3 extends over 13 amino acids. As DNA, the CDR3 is TGTGCCAGTAGCATCCGGGACACCAACGAGCAGTACTTC. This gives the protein CASSIRDTNEQYF.

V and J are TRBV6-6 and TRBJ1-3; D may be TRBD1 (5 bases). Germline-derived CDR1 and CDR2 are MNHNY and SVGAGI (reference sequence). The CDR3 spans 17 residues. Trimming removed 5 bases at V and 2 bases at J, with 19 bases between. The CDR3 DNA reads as TGTGCCAGCAGTCTCACTCGGGGCCTACTTACTGGAAACACCATATATTTT. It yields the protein CASSLTRGLLTGNTIYF.

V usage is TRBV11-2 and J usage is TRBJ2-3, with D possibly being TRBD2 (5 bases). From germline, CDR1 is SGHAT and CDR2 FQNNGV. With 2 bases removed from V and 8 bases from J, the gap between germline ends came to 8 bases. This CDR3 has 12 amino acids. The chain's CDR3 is CASSLMGATQYF. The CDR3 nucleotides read TGTGCCAGCAGCTTAATGGGAGCTACGCAGTATTTT.

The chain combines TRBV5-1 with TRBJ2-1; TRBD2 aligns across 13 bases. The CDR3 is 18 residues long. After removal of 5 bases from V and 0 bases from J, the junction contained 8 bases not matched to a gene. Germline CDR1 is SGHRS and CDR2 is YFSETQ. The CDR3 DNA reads TGCGCCAGCAGGACTAGCGGGGGGCCATTGAGCTCCTACAATGAGCAGTTCTTC. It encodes CASRTSGGPLSSYNEQFF.

The CDR3 DNA follows: TGTGCCAGTAGTATAGCGGGGGCCCCCGCCTACGAGCAGTACTTC. Translated: CASSIAGAPAYEQYF. The chain combines TRBV19 with TRBJ2-7; D is perhaps TRBD1 or TRBD2 (6 bases each). V lost 1 base to trimming and J lost 2 bases, with 12 bases between them. The CDR3 covers 15 residues. CDR1 is LNHDA, CDR2 SQIVND, per germline (reference sequence).

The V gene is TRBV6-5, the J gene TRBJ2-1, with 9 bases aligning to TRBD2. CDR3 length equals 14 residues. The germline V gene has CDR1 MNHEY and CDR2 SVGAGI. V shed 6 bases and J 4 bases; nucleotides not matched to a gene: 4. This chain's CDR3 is CASSFSGSYNEQFF. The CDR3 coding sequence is TGTGCCAGCAGCTTTAGCGGGAGTTACAATGAGCAGTTCTTC.

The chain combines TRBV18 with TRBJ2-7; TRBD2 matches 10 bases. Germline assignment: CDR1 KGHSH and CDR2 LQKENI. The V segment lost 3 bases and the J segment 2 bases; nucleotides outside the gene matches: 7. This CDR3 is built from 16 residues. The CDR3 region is CASSPSIAGGPYEQYF. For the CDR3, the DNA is TGTGCCAGCTCACCCTCAATAGCGGGAGGACCCTACGAGCAGTACTTC.